This T cell receptor beta chain appears in the sequencing data of a study of blood T cell repertoires in COVID-19. Sequencing was performed with immunoSEQ multiplex PCR; in TCRdb, only in-frame clones are kept and a portion is missing. The sample shows under 250,000 clones, approximately 91% of them seen only once. With V trimmed by 0 bases and J by 1 base, 10 bases remained unmatched. Germline CDR1 is SGHDN and CDR2 is FVKESK. The CDR3 runs to 18 residues. Material for sequencing was peripheral blood. The rearrangement links TRBV14 to TRBJ2-3; 7 nucleotides agree with TRBD2. The receptor comes from a man aged 25 to 40 with COVID-19, enrolled during active disease. The CDR3 protein is CASSQDTGLVSGTDTQYF. In DNA, the CDR3 is TGTGCCAGCAGCCAAGATACCGGACTAGTGTCGGGCACAGATACGCAGTATTTT.